The clone carrying this T cell receptor beta chain was recorded many times. Its antigen is undetermined. The sample comes from a study of spatial heterogeneity in lung cancer. Study at large: The average count in raw reads for each unique TCR and UMI combination exceeded 8.5 appearances. Study-level findings and limits: Resection blood, more than follow-up blood, showed ubiquitous expanded tumor TCRs.

The germline gives CDR1 DFQATT, CDR2 SNEGSKA (reference sequence). The V gene lost 4 bases and the J gene lost 5 bases, with 12 bases spanning the gap. The CDR3 has 13 amino acids. Every TCR cDNA molecule bore its own unique molecular identifier. TCRdb reprocessed the 5' RACE reads via MiXCR and lists one record per CDR3 protein. The table lists roughly 48,000 distinct CDR3 sequences, approximately 5% of them singletons. Specified time point: sample taken at primary tumor resection. Unsorted whole RNA samples from tumor, nontumor lung or frozen PBMC were sequenced. Just over 70 TRACERx patients with early, untreated non-small cell lung cancer donated samples.

The sample was PBMCs, taken at surgery. This TCR came from a male donor with early-stage non-small cell lung cancer. The chain recombines TRBV20-1 with TRBJ2-1, with unresolved D. Here the CDR3 DNA reads TGCAGTGCTACACATCCCTATAACAATGAGCAGTTCTTC. Residues: CSATHPYNNEQFF.